One T cell receptor beta chain is described in this entry. The antigen is not known. Germline CDR1 is SGHDN and CDR2 is FVKESK. The germline V and J ends were trimmed by 6 bases and 4 bases, with 12 bases remaining between them. This CDR3 is built from 13 residues. These data originate in a study of cytomegalovirus exposure and HLA in healthy donors. Study as a whole: Earlier sequencing of 150 million to 200 million T cells yielded nearly 120 million unique TCR beta sequences. Findings and limits, study-wide: With further analysis later on, most CMV-associated TCR beta chains appeared HLA-restricted.

PCR was performed using 60 Vbeta and 13 Jbeta primers. Clones were sequenced by immunoSEQ multiplex PCR, and TCRdb holds only the in-frame ones, with some missing. This table holds approximately 240,000 clones, 80% to 90% found once. This chain connects TRBV14 to TRBJ1-2; the D is unclear. The TCR comes from a woman aged 18-35 years in good health and CMV-seronegative. The sample taken for sequencing was PBMCs. In nucleotides, the CDR3 is TGTGCCAGCAGTTTCGGTTTAGCCTATGGCTACACCTTC. This translates into CASSFGLAYGYTF.